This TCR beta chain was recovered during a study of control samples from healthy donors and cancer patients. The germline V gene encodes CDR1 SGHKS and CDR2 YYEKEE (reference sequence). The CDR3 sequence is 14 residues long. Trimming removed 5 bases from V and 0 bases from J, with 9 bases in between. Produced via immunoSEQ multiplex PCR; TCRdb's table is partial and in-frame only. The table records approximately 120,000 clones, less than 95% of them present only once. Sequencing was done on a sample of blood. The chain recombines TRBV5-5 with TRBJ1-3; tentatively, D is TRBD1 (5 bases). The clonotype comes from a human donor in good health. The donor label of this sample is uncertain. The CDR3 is CASSSGSSGNTIYF. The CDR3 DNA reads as TGTGCCAGCAGTTCAGGGAGCTCTGGAAACACCATATATTTT.